The 10 T cell receptor beta chains below come from one sample, sequenced in a study of cytomegalovirus exposure and HLA in healthy donors. The PCR ran on 60 Vbeta and 13 Jbeta primers. The repertoire was sequenced with immunoSEQ multiplex PCR; TCRdb's copy has only in-frame clones and lacks some. The data contain around 130,000 clones, about four fifths of them singletons. Sequenced input: PBMCs. These receptors were collected from a man aged 30 to 45 in good health and CMV-seronegative.

J is TRBJ2-7 and V is TRBV6-1; 11 bases are a match to TRBD2. Trimming removed 3 bases from V and 0 bases from J; junction bases left unmatched: 7. This CDR3 spans 17 amino acids. CDR1 and CDR2 (germline): MNHNS, SASEGT. Here the CDR3 reads CASSEWGTSGGSYEQYF. CDR3 nucleotides: TGTGCCAGCAGTGAGTGGGGAACTAGCGGGGGCTCCTACGAGCAGTACTTC.

The chain is built from TRBV6-5 and TRBJ2-5; 9 positions match TRBD1. The J call may be mistaken, given a closer DNA end match to TRBJ2-7. This CDR3 is built from 15 residues. CDR1 is MNHEY, CDR2 SVGAGI, per germline. CDR3 loop: CASSYSDRGSYEQYF. CDR3 nucleotide sequence: TGTGCCAGCAGTTACTCGGACAGGGGATCCTACGAGCAGTACTTC.

The chain is built from TRBV28 and TRBJ1-1; 8 nucleotides match TRBD1. CDR1 is MDHEN, CDR2 SYDVKM, per germline. The CDR3 spans 17 residues. V shed 2 bases and J 4 bases; nucleotides not matched to a gene: 12. Here the CDR3 DNA reads TGTGCCAGCAGTTTACGGACAGGGAGTTTTTTCAGCACTGAAGCTTTCTTT. Residues: CASSLRTGSFFSTEAFF.

The sample holds one count of this clone. This sequence joins TRBV7-9 and TRBJ1-3; the D gene is possibly TRBD1 (5 bases). The CDR3 consists of 15 residues. CDR1 and CDR2 from the germline V gene are SEHNR and FQNEAQ (reference sequence). V was clipped by 3 bases and J by 2 bases, with 11 bases between them. The CDR3 protein is CASSLPGLTGNTIYF. CDR3 in DNA: TGTGCCAGCAGCTTGCCAGGGTTGACTGGAAACACCATATATTTT.

V is TRBV6-5 and J is TRBJ1-1; TRBD1 might be the D (6 bases). V lost 6 bases and J 8 bases, leaving 19 bases between the germline ends. The V gene's germline CDR1 is MNHEY and CDR2 SVGAGI. The CDR3 is 14 residues long. The CDR3 is CASRGTQPVKEAFF. DNA of the CDR3: TGTGCCAGCAGGGGGACACAGCCAGTCAAAGAAGCTTTCTTT.

This chain connects TRBV30 to TRBJ2-7; D gene uncertain. This CDR3 has 12 amino acids. The germline V gene encodes CDR1 GTSNPN and CDR2 SVGIG (reference sequence). Trimming removed 0 bases from V and 3 bases from J, with 6 bases in between. CDR3 nucleotides: TGTGCCTGGAGTGTACTACGCTACGAGCAGTACTTC. This sequence encodes CAWSVLRYEQYF. Filled out from reference TRBV30 and TRBJ2-7, the complete variable domain reads SQTIHQWPATLVQPVGSPLSLECTVEGTSNPNLYWYRQAAGRGLQLLFYSVGIGQISSEVPQNLSASRPQDRQFILSSKKLLLSDSGFYLCAWSVLRYEQYFGPGTRLTVT.

The gene calls are TRBV7-9 and TRBJ2-2, with D maybe TRBD2 (6 bases). The V and J ends lost 4 bases and 5 bases respectively, with 14 bases between them. Germline CDR1 and CDR2: SEHNR and FQNEAQ (reference sequence). The CDR3 loop spans 15 amino acids. The CDR3, as DNA: TGTGCCAGCAGCTCCAGGGACTTTTGGACCGGGGAGCTGTTTTTT. It translates to CASSSRDFWTGELFF.

The CDR3 sequence: CASSLTGVYQPQHF. The CDR3 DNA reads TGTGCCAGCAGCTTAACAGGGGTCTATCAGCCCCAGCATTTT. The rearrangement uses TRBV7-8 and TRBJ1-5, with TRBD1 matching 7 bases. V lost 2 bases, J lost 5 bases, and 3 bases stayed unmatched. CDR1 is SGHVS, CDR2 FQNEAQ, per germline. The CDR3 spans 14 residues.

The gene calls are TRBV2 and TRBJ1-2; D gene unclear. Trimming pared 8 bases from V and 1 base from J, leaving 11 bases between. Germline V gene data show CDR1 as SNHLY and CDR2 as FYNNEI. This CDR3 has 13 amino acids. CDR3 bases: TGTGCCAGCTCCGCTGAGATTAACTATGGCTACACCTTC. The encoded protein is CASSAEINYGYTF.

This clone was found once. The gene calls are TRBV10-3 and TRBJ1-6; 7 nucleotides line up with TRBD1. The germline gives CDR1 ENHRY, CDR2 SYGVKD. The CDR3 spans 15 residues. V shed 5 bases, J shed 8 bases, and the junction held 9 bases outside the gene matches. The CDR3 sequence is CAISSDRERDSPLHF. The CDR3 DNA is TGTGCCATCAGTTCAGACAGGGAGAGGGATTCACCCCTCCACTTT.